The T cell receptor (beta chain) described here comes from a study of control samples from healthy donors and cancer patients. Assay used: immunoSEQ multiplex PCR; TCRdb lists only in-frame clones, some missing. The sample records about 410,000 clones, more than 80% being singletons. This CDR3 comprises 13 residues. Trimming shortened V by 2 bases and J by 0 bases, and 7 bases separated the two germline ends. Per germline, CDR1 SQVTM and CDR2 ANQGSEA. The sequence derives from a man aged 35-49 years with head and neck cancer. The chain has TRBV29-1 and TRBJ1-1; a weak D match, TRBD1 (5 bases). Sequenced: PBMCs. In DNA, the CDR3 is TGCAGCGTTGAAAGACAGATGAACACTGAAGCTTTCTTT. It encodes CSVERQMNTEAFF. The whole variable domain, remainder taken from reference TRBV29-1 and TRBJ1-1, is SAVISQKPSRDICQRGTSLTIQCQVDSQVTMMFWYRQQPGQSLTLIATANQGSEATYESGFVIDKFPISRPNLTFSTLTVSNMSPEDSSIYLCSVERQMNTEAFFGQGTRLTVV.